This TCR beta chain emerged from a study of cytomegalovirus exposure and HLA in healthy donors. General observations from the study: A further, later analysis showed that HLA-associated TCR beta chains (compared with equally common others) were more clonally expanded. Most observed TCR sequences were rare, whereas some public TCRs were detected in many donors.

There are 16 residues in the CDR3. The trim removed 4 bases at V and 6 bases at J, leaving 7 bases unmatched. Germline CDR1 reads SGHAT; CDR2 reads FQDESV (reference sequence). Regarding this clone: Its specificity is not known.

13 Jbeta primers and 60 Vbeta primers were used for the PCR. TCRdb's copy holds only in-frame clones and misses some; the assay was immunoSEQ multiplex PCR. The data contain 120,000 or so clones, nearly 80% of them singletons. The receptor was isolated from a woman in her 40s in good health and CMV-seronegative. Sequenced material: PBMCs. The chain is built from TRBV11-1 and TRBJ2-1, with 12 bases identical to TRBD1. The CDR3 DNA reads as TGTGCCAGCAGCTCGACGGGACAGGGGGCATTCAATGAGCAGTTCTTC. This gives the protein CASSSTGQGAFNEQFF.